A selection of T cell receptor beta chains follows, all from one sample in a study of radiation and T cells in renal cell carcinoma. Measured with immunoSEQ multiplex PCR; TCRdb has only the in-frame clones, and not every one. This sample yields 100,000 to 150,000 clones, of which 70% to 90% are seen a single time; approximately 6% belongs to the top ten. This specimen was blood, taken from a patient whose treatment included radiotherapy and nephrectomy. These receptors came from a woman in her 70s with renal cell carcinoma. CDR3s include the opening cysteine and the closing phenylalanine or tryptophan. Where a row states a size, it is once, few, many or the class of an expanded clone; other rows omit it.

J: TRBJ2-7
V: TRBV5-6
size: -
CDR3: CASSSGGTYEQYF

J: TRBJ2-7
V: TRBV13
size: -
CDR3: CASSQNGKSEQYF

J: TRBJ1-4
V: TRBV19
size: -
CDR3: CASRGQSGEKLFF

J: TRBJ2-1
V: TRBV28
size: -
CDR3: CASRSLGRGGRGEQFF

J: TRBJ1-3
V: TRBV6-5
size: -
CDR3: CASSKAGNTIYF

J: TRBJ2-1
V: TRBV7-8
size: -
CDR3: CASSLQRGFYNEQFF

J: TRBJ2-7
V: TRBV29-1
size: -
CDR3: CSVTRGAYEQYF

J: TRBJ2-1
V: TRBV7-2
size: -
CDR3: CASRPTVSYNEQFF

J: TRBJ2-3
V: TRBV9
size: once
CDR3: CASSVATTGNTQYF

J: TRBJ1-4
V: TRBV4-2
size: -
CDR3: CASSPSALGATNEKLFF

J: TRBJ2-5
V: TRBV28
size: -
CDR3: CASPTGGGRQETQYF

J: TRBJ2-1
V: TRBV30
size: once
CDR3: CARATGSSYNEQFF

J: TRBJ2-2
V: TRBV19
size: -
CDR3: CASSRSGNTGELFF

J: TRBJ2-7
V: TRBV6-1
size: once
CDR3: CASNSGGNSYEQYF

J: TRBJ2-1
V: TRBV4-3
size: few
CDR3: CASSPEGAYNEQFF

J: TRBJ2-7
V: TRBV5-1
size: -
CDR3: CASSPDRAYEQYF

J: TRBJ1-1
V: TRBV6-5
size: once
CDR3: CASSRNTEAFF

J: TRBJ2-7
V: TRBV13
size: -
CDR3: CASSFMRSTPYEQYF

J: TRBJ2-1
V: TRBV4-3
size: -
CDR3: CASSQASGGAFNEQFF

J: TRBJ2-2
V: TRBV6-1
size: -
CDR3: CASTFGTGELFF

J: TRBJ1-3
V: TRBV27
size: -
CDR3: CASSTRQGPSSGNTIYF

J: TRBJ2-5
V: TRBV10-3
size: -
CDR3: CAISESSGGARETQYF

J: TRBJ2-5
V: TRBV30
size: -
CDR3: CAWSVRTGETQYF

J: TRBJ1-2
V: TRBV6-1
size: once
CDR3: CASRRDRDYGYTF

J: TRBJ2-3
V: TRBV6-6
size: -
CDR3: CASSPDFRTDTQYF

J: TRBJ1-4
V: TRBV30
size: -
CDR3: CAWSALRTGMKLFF

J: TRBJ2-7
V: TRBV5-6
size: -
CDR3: CASSLEIGQGYEQYF

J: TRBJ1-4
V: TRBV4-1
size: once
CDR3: CASSQLQTGRGEKLFF

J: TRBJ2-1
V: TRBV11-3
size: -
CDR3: CASSHPSGNEQFF

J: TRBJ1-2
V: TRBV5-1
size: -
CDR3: CASSPGQGDYGYTF

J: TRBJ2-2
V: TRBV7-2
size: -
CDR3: CASSPRVQIGELFF

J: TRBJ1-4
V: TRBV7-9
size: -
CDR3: CASSLVDLGKLFF

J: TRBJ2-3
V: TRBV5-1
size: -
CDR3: CASSRVSSTDTQYF

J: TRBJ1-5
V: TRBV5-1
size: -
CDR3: CASSFAGLNQPQHF

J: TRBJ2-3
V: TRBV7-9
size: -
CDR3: CASSLQAGVTDTQYF

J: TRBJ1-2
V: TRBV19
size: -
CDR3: CASSMARPTNYGYTF

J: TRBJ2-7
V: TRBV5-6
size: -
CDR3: CASSLISGGAEEQYF

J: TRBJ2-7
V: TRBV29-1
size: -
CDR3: CSVEGEGGYEQYF

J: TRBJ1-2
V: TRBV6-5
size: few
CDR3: CASSAVARRYGYTF

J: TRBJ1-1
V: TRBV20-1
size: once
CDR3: CSLAAEAFF

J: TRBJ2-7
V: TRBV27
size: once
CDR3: CASSSPTRKGGEQYF

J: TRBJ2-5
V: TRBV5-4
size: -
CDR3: CASSLAGQGGETQYF

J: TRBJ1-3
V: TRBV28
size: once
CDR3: CASSLLVQEAGNTIYF

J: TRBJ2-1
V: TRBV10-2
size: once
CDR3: CASGGTSGAVFEQFF

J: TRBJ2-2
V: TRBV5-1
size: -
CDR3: CASRQANTRSGELFF

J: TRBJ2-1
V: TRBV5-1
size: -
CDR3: CASSTIGTGINNEQFF

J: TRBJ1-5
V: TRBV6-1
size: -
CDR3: CASSGSGRVGSQPQHF

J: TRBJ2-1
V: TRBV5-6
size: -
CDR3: CASSTGYNEQFF

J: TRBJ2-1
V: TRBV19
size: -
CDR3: CASRNKGEVNEQFF

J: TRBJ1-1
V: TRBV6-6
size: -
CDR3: CASSGGTGRNTEAFF

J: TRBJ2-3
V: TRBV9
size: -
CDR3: CASSGAAGGTTDTQYF